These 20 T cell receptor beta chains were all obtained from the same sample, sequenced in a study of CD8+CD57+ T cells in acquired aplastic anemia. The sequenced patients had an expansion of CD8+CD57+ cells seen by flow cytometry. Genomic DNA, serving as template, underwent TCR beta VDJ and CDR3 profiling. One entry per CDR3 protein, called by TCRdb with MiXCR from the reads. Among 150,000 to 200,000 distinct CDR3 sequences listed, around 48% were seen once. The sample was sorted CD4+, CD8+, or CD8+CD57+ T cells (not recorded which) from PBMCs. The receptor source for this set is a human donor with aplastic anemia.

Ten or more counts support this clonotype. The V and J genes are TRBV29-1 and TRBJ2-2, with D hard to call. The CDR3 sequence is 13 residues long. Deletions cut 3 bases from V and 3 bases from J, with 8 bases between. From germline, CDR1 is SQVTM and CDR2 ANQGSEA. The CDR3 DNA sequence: TGCAGCGTTGATGTGGACCACACCGGGGAGCTGTTTTTT. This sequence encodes CSVDVDHTGELFF.

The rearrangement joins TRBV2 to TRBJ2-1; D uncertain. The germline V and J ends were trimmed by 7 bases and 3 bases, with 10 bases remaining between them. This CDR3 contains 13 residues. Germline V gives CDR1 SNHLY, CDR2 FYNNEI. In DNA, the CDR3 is TGTGCCAGCACCTCCTTCCTCTACAATGAGCAGTTCTTC. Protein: CASTSFLYNEQFF.

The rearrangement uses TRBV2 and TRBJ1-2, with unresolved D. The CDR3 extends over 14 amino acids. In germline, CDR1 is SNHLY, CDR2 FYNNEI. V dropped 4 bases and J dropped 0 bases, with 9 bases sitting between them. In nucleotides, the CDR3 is TGTGCCAGCAGTGTTCGCACTGCTAACTATGGCTACACCTTC. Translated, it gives CASSVRTANYGYTF. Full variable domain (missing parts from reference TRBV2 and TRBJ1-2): EPEVTQTPSHQVTQMGQEVILRCVPISNHLYFYWYRQILGQKVEFLVSFYNNEISEKSEIFDDQFSVERPDGSNFTLKIRSTKLEDSAMYFCASSVRTANYGYTFGSGTRLTVV.

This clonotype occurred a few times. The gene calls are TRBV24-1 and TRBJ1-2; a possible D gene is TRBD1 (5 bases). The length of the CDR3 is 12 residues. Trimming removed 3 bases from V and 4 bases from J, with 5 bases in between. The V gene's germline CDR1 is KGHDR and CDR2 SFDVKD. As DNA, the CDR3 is TGTGCCACCAGTGATGGGACCTATGGCTACACCTTC. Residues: CATSDGTYGYTF.

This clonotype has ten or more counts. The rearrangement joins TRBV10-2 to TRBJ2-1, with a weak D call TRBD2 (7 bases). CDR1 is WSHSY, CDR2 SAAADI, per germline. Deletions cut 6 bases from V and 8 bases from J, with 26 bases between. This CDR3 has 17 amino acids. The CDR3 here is CASRALRGAWTRDEQFF. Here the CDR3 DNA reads TGCGCCAGCAGGGCACTCAGGGGAGCGTGGACTAGGGATGAGCAGTTCTTC.

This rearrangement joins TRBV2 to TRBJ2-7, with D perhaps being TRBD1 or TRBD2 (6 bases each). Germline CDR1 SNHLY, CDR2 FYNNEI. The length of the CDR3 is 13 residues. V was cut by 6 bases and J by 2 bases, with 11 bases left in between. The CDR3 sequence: CASRTGATYEQYF. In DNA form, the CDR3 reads TGTGCCAGCAGAACGGGGGCCACCTACGAGCAGTACTTC.

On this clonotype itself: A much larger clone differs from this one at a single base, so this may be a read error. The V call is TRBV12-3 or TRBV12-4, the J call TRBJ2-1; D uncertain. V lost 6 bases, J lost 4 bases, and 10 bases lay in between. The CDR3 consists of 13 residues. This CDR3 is CASRSTRYNEQFF. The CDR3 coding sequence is TGTGCCAGCAGGTCGACAAGGTACAATGAGCAGTTCTTC.

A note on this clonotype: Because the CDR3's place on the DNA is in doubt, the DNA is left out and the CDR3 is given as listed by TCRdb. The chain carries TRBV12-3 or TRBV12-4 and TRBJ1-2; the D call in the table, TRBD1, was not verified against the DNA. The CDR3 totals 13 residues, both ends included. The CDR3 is CASSTSGGSGNTF.

CDR3 in DNA: TGCAGTGCTAGGGAGCAACCTCGGCAGTACTTC. Translation: CSAREQPRQYF. The V gene is TRBV20-1, the J gene TRBJ2-7; D gene unclear. In germline, CDR1 is DFQATT, CDR2 SNEGSKA (reference sequence). V was cut by 3 bases and J by 9 bases, with 12 bases left in between. This CDR3 is built from 11 residues.

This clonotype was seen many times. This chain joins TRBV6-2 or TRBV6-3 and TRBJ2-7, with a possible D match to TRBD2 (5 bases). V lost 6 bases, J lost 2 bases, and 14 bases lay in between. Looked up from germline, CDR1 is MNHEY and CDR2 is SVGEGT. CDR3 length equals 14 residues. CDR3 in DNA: TGTGCCAGCAGCCCCGGCGGGCTCCCCTACGAGCAGTACTTC. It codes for CASSPGGLPYEQYF.

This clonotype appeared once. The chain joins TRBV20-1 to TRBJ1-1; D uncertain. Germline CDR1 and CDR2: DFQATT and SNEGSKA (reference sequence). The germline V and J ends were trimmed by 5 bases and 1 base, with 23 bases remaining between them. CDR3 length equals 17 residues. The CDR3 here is CSAAGWVRVGTNTEAFF. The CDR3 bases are TGCAGTGCTGCCGGATGGGTAAGAGTGGGAACGAACACTGAAGCTTTCTTT.

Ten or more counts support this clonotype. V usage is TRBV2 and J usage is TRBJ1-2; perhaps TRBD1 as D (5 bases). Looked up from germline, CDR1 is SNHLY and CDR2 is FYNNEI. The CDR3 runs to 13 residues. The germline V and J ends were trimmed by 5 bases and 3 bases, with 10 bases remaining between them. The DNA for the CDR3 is TGTGCCAGCAGTCCCCAGGGTTACTATGGCTACACCTTC. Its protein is CASSPQGYYGYTF.

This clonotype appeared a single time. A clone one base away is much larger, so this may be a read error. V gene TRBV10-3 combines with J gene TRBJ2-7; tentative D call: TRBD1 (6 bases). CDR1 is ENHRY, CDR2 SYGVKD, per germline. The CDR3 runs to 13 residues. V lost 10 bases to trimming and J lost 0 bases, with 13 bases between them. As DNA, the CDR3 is TGTGCCAGCATTCGGACAGACTCCTACGAGCAGTACTTC. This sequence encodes CASIRTDSYEQYF.

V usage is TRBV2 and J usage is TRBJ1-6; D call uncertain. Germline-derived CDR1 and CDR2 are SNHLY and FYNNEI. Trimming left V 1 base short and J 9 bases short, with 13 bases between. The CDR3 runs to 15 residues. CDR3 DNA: TGTGCCAGCAGTGAAGAGGCAGCGGTGGGTTCACCCCTCCACTTT. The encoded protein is CASSEEAAVGSPLHF.

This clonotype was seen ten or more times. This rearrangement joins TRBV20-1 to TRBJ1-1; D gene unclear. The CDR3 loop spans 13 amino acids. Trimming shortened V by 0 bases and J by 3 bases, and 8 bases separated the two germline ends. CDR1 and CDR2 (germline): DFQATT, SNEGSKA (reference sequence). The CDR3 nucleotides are TGCAGTGCTAGAGATAGCAGTGACACTGAAGCTTTCTTT. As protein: CSARDSSDTEAFF.

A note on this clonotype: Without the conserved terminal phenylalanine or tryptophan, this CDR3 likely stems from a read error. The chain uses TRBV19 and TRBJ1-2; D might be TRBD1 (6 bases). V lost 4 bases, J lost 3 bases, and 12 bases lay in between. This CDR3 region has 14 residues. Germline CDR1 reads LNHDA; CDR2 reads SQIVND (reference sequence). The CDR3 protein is CASSNSDRYYGYTS. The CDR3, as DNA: TGTGCCAGTAGTAACTCCGACAGGTACTATGGCTACACCTCC.

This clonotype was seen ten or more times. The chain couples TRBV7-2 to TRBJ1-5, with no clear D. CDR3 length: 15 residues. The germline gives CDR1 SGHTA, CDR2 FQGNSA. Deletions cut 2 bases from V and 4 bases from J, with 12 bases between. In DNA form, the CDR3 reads TGTGCCAGCAGCTTAATCTTGCAGGTTAATCAGCCCCAGCATTTT. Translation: CASSLILQVNQPQHF. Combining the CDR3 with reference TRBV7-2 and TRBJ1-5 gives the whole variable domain GAGVSQSPSNKVTEKGKDVELRCDPISGHTALYWYRQSLGQGLEFLIYFQGNSAPDKSGLPSDRFSAERTGGSVSTLTIQRTQQEDSAVYLCASSLILQVNQPQHFGDGTRLSIL.

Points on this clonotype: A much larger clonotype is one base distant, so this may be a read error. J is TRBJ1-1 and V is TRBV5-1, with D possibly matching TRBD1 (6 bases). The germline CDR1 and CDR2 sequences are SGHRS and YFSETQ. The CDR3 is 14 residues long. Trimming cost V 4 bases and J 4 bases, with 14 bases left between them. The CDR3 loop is CASSPQGGGTEAFF. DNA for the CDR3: TGCGCCAGCAGCCCACAGGGAGGTGGCACTGAAGCTTTCTTT.

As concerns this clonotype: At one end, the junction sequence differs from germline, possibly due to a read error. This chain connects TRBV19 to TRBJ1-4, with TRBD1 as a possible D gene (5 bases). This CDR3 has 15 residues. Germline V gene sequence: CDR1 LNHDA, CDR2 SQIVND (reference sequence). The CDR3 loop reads CASSLGGAAMKKLFF. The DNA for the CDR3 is TGCGCCAGCAGCTTGGGCGGGGCCGCAATGAAAAAACTGTTTTTT. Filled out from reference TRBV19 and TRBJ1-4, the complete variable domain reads DGGITQSPKYLFRKEGQNVTLSCEQNLNHDAMYWYRQDPGQGLRLIYYSQIVNDFQKGDIAEGYSVSREKKESFPLTVTSAQKNPTAFYLCASSLGGAAMKKLFFGSGTQLSVL.

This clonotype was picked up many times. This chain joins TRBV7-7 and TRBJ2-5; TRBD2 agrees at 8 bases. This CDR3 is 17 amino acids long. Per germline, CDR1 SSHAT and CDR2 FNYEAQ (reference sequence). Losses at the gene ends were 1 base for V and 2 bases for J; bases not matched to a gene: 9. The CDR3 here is CASSLGAYSGGQETQYF. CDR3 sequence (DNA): TGTGCCAGCAGCTTAGGGGCCTACAGCGGGGGACAAGAGACCCAGTACTTC.